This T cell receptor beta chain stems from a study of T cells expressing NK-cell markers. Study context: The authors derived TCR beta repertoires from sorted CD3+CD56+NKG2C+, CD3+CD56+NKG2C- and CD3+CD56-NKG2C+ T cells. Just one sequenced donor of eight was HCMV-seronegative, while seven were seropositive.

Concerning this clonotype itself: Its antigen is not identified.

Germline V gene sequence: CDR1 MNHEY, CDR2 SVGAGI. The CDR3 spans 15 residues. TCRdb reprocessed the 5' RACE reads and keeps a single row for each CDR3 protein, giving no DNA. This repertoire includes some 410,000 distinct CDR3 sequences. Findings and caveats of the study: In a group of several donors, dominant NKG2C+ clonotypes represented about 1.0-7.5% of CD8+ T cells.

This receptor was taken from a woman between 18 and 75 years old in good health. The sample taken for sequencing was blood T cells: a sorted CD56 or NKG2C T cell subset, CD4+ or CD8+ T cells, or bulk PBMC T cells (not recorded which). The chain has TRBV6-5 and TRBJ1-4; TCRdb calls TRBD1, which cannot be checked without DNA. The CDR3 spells CASSYGGGGGEKLFF.